This TCR beta chain was documented in a study of blood T cell repertoires in COVID-19. This table comes from immunoSEQ multiplex PCR, and its TCRdb copy is limited to in-frame clones, with some not included. The sample has roughly 200,000 clones, about 83% seen once. The CDR3 contains 19 residues. Germline V gives CDR1 MNHNY, CDR2 SVGAGI (reference sequence). V gave up 5 bases and J gave up 3 bases; unmatched junction bases: 12. The genes are TRBV6-6 and TRBJ2-3; 15 bases are shared with TRBD2. The clonotype comes from a person between 65 and 79 years old with COVID-19, enrolled during active disease. The sequenced sample was peripheral blood. Here the CDR3 DNA reads TGTGCCAGCAGTCCCTTGGGGAGGACTAGCGGGGGGGCGACAGATACGCAGTATTTT. This gives the protein CASSPLGRTSGGATDTQYF.